This T cell receptor beta chain was sequenced for a study of blood T cell repertoires in COVID-19. On the study more broadly: From the United States, Italy and Spain came samples of acute and convalescent COVID-19. PBMCs, B-cell-depleted T cells, or T cells were the source of the cDNA or gDNA that made up the material.

Study processing details: Amplified reference gene primers provided the basis for estimating nucleated cell counts. Using immunoSEQ multiplex PCR, the repertoire was profiled, and TCRdb retains in-frame clones only, with some absent. The V and J calls and clone size are taken from that table; D and trimming were inferred from the DNA. The sample records around 160,000 clones, around 85% being singletons. The CDR3 runs 16 residues. Per germline, CDR1 SGHRS and CDR2 YFSETQ. V shed 2 bases, J shed 2 bases, and the junction held 9 bases outside the gene matches. Source material: peripheral blood. The chain is built from TRBV5-1 and TRBJ2-7; 8 bases map to TRBD2. The source is a woman between 40 and 50 years old with active or convalescent COVID-19. The CDR3 is CASSFGPGGSTYEQYF. DNA for the CDR3: TGCGCCAGCAGCTTTGGCCCGGGAGGGTCGACCTACGAGCAGTACTTC.